These 9 T cell receptor beta chains were all obtained from the same sample, sequenced in a study of CD8+ T cells in alopecia areata. Extracted RNA was reverse transcribed, and the resulting cDNA served as sequencing template. Assay used: immunoSEQ multiplex PCR; TCRdb lists only in-frame clones, some missing. The sample carries 150,000 to 250,000 clones, about three fifths recorded once. The treatment denotes: oral pan-JAK inhibitor, 5-10 mg twice daily. The input for sequencing was CD4+ T cells sorted from blood, taken at week 4, from a patient treated with tofacitinib. All receptors come from a human donor with alopecia areata.

In its sample, this clone was seen a few times. The chain couples TRBV5-4 to TRBJ1-2; possible D gene TRBD1, 6 bases. V was trimmed by 0 bases and J by 3 bases, leaving 6 bases between them. The germline V gene has CDR1 SGHNT and CDR2 YYREEE (reference sequence). This CDR3 has 13 amino acids. The CDR3 DNA is TGTGCCAGCAGCTTGGACAGGGACTATGGCTACACCTTC. Its protein is CASSLDRDYGYTF.

The V and J genes are TRBV5-1 and TRBJ2-2; a weak D match, TRBD1 (5 bases). There are 15 residues in the CDR3. Per germline, CDR1 SGHRS and CDR2 YFSETQ. V lost 3 bases and J lost 3, with 12 bases in between. The CDR3 here is CASSSGQVHTGELFF. In nucleotides, the CDR3 is TGCGCCAGCAGCTCCGGACAAGTACACACCGGGGAGCTGTTTTTT. The full variable domain, in which reference TRBV5-1 and TRBJ2-2 provide the parts outside the CDR3, is KAGVTQTPRYLIKTRGQQVTLSCSPISGHRSVSWYQQTPGQGLQFLFEYFSETQRNKGNFPGRFSGRQFSNSRSEMNVSTLELGDSALYLCASSSGQVHTGELFFGEGSRLTVL.

V gene TRBV20-1 combines with J gene TRBJ2-7; 7 bases fit TRBD2. Per germline, CDR1 DFQATT and CDR2 SNEGSKA (reference sequence). The CDR3 spans 11 residues. V shed 6 bases and J 3 bases; nucleotides not matched to a gene: 2. DNA of the CDR3: TGCAGTGCCCCGGGGGGCTACGAGCAGTACTTC. Its protein product is CSAPGGYEQYF.

The V and J genes are TRBV29-1 and TRBJ2-5, with 12 nucleotides matching TRBD1. In germline, CDR1 is SQVTM, CDR2 ANQGSEA. Trimming removed 6 bases from V and 2 bases from J; junction bases left unmatched: 4. The CDR3 runs 14 residues. CDR3 loop: CSVWDRGLQETQYF. The CDR3, as DNA: TGCAGCGTATGGGACAGGGGGCTTCAAGAGACCCAGTACTTC.

The genes are TRBV6-5 and TRBJ2-7; D is ambiguous. Trimming pared 0 bases from V and 6 bases from J, leaving 15 bases between. The CDR3 is 15 amino acids. Germline values: CDR1 MNHEY, CDR2 SVGAGI. This chain's CDR3 is CASSYSQVAPSEQYF. CDR3 DNA: TGTGCCAGCAGTTACTCTCAGGTCGCACCCTCCGAGCAGTACTTC.

The rearrangement links TRBV7-9 to TRBJ1-2; D gene uncertain. Germline V gene sequence: CDR1 SEHNR, CDR2 FQNEAQ (reference sequence). V lost 6 bases and J 4 bases, leaving 9 bases between the germline ends. CDR3 length: 12 residues. The CDR3 protein is CASRSSGYGYTF. The CDR3 DNA reads as TGTGCCAGCAGAAGCTCCGGCTATGGCTACACCTTC.

The chain is built from TRBV30 and TRBJ2-5; tentatively, D is TRBD2 (5 bases). Trimming removed 4 bases from V and 7 bases from J, with 19 bases in between. This CDR3 has 14 amino acids. Germline V CDR1 and CDR2: GTSNPN, SVGIG (reference sequence). The CDR3 is CAWNLAGVRVTQYF. The CDR3 region has the DNA TGTGCCTGGAACCTCGCCGGGGTCCGTGTGACCCAGTACTTC.

The CDR3 here is CASSSSQSSGGYEQYF. CDR3 DNA sequence: TGTGCCAGCAGTTCCTCTCAGTCTAGCGGGGGCTACGAGCAGTACTTC. The rearrangement uses TRBV28 and TRBJ2-7; 10 bases map to TRBD2. CDR1 is MDHEN, CDR2 SYDVKM, per germline. CDR3 length: 16 residues. Germline trimming cut 4 bases from V and 3 bases from J; bases unmatched to any gene: 9.

This chain uses TRBV25-1 with TRBJ2-3; unclear D gene. CDR3 length equals 15 residues. Germline V gene data show CDR1 as MGHDK and CDR2 as SYGVNS. Trimming stripped 2 bases from V and 2 bases from J, with 11 bases between. In DNA, the CDR3 is TGTGCCAGCAGTGAACAGGATACCCACACAGATACGCAGTATTTT. Its translation: CASSEQDTHTDTQYF.